The clone carrying this T cell receptor beta chain was counted a single time. Antigen specificity is unknown. This record belongs to a study of cytomegalovirus exposure and HLA in healthy donors. As for the study in general: Of all 360 or so donors who were genotyped, around 79% belonged to the Caucasian-associated ancestry cluster. Study-wide findings and caveats: The listing of roughly 160 TCR beta chains classed them as cytomegalovirus-associated. Per a prior analysis, the majority of TCR beta V segments were productive roughly 87% or roughly 30% of the time. An Asian-associated ancestry cluster reportedly showed fewer N-insertions than the approximately 620-donor mean in a later analysis.

V gave up 5 bases and J gave up 2 bases, with 15 bases separating them. Germline V gene sequence: CDR1 ENHRY, CDR2 SYGVKD. The length of the CDR3 is 15 residues. Vbeta (60) and Jbeta (13) primers were used in the PCR. Sequenced by immunoSEQ multiplex PCR; TCRdb stores in-frame clones only, minus some. The sample carries 240,000 or so clones, around 80% recorded once. Sequenced input: PBMCs. The sequence came from a woman between 55 and 75 years old in good health and CMV-seropositive. The genes are TRBV10-3 and TRBJ1-1; possibly TRBD1 for D (6 bases). The CDR3 bases are TGTGCCATCAGTCCGGACAGAGGGATAAACACTGAAGCTTTCTTT. It codes for CAISPDRGINTEAFF.